This passage covers 5 T cell receptor beta chains from one sample sequenced in a study of T cell changes during pregnancy in multiple sclerosis. The repertoire was sequenced with immunoSEQ multiplex PCR; TCRdb's copy has only in-frame clones and lacks some. Of 45,000 or so clones listed, about nine tenths are singletons. Source material: PBMCs (not recorded whether the cells were cultured). The receptor set was obtained from a female donor with multiple sclerosis, enrolled in a pregnancy study.

The chain joins TRBV19 to TRBJ2-5, with a weak D call TRBD2 (5 bases). This CDR3 has 14 residues. V was cut by 1 base and J by 0 bases, with 6 bases left in between. CDR1 is LNHDA and CDR2 is SQIVND in the germline V gene (reference sequence). This CDR3 is CASSIAGYQETQYF. DNA for the CDR3: TGTGCCAGTAGTATAGCGGGGTACCAAGAGACCCAGTACTTC.

This chain uses TRBV23-1 with TRBJ1-2; no firm D call. TRBV23-1 is an ORF for which the function is uncertain. The CDR3 length is 14 residues. Trimming stripped 1 base from V and 6 bases from J, with 12 bases between. The CDR3 is CASSQLRVLDGYTF. The DNA of the CDR3 is TGCGCCAGCAGTCAATTGCGGGTCCTGGATGGCTACACCTTC.

The gene calls are TRBV7-6 and TRBJ2-3; TRBD2 matches 7 bases. V shed 5 bases, J shed 0 bases, and the junction held 11 bases outside the gene matches. Germline CDR1 is SGHVS and CDR2 is FNYEAQ. CDR3 length equals 17 residues. For the CDR3, the DNA is TGTGCCAGCAGCCCTTATGGGAGTAGCGGGAGCACAGATACGCAGTATTTT. Protein product: CASSPYGSSGSTDTQYF.

This chain links TRBV9 with TRBJ2-2, with TRBD2 matching over 11 bases. The ends lost 3 bases at V and 1 base at J; junction bases unmatched: 5. The germline V gene encodes CDR1 SGDLS and CDR2 YYNGEE. CDR3 length: 17 residues. CDR3: CASSALAGGLNTGELFF. CDR3 DNA sequence: TGTGCCAGCAGCGCTCTAGCGGGAGGCCTGAACACCGGGGAGCTGTTTTTT.

The V gene is TRBV7-9, the J gene TRBJ2-1; D gene uncertain. With 0 bases removed from V and 13 bases from J, the gap between germline ends came to 10 bases. The CDR3 length is 12 residues. Germline loops: CDR1 SEHNR, CDR2 FQNEAQ (reference sequence). CDR3 coding DNA: TGTGCCAGCAGCTTAGCGGGGAATCTTCAGTTCTTC. Its protein product is CASSLAGNLQFF.